In its sample, the clone carrying this T cell receptor (beta chain) was seen many times. Antigen specificity is unknown. Axillary draining lymph nodes of breast cancer patients supplied the node samples. The data stem from a study of breast tumors, draining lymph nodes, adjacent tissues. Broader study findings: The lymph node origin of tumor T cells was framed as consistent with a hypothesis, not demonstrated. Tumor and nontumor repertoires were significantly more similar in luminal-like than in basal-like breast cancer. The data were judged consistent with most tumor T cells coming from lymph node and expanding in tumor. Tumor TCR diversity was below lymph nodes but above nontumor tissue.

TCRdb reprocessed the multiplex PCR reads with MiXCR, giving one entry per CDR3 protein. The data contain 180,000 or so distinct CDR3 sequences, 31% of them singletons. Trimming removed 0 bases from V and 2 bases from J; junction bases left unmatched: 9. The CDR3 loop spans 16 amino acids. Germline V gene lookup returns CDR1 DFQATT and CDR2 SNEGSKA (reference sequence). The source of this sequence is a female donor with breast cancer. Some clones in this sample may be carry-over from other donors' samples. Sample: axillary lymph node tissue. The V call is TRBV20-1, the J call TRBJ2-7, with TRBD2 matching 8 bases. The CDR3: CSARELKTSAAYEQYF. In DNA, the CDR3 is TGCAGTGCTAGAGAATTAAAGACTAGCGCCGCCTACGAGCAGTACTTC.